This T cell receptor (beta chain) originates from a study of T cells of healthy individuals. V lost 0 bases to trimming and J lost 0 bases, with 8 bases between them. Germline values: CDR1 SGHRS, CDR2 YFSETQ. The CDR3 is 15 residues long. TCRdb re-derived calls from the 5' RACE reads in MiXCR, one entry per CDR3 protein. Counted here are around 63,000 distinct CDR3 sequences, around 15% occurring once; the ten biggest clones make up roughly 4.7%. The source of this sequence is a human donor in good health. The J gene is TRBJ2-3, the V gene TRBV5-1; D is uncertain. CDR3 region: CASSLGPLSTDTQYF. The CDR3 coding sequence is TGCGCCAGCAGCTTGGGGCCCCTCAGCACAGATACGCAGTATTTT.